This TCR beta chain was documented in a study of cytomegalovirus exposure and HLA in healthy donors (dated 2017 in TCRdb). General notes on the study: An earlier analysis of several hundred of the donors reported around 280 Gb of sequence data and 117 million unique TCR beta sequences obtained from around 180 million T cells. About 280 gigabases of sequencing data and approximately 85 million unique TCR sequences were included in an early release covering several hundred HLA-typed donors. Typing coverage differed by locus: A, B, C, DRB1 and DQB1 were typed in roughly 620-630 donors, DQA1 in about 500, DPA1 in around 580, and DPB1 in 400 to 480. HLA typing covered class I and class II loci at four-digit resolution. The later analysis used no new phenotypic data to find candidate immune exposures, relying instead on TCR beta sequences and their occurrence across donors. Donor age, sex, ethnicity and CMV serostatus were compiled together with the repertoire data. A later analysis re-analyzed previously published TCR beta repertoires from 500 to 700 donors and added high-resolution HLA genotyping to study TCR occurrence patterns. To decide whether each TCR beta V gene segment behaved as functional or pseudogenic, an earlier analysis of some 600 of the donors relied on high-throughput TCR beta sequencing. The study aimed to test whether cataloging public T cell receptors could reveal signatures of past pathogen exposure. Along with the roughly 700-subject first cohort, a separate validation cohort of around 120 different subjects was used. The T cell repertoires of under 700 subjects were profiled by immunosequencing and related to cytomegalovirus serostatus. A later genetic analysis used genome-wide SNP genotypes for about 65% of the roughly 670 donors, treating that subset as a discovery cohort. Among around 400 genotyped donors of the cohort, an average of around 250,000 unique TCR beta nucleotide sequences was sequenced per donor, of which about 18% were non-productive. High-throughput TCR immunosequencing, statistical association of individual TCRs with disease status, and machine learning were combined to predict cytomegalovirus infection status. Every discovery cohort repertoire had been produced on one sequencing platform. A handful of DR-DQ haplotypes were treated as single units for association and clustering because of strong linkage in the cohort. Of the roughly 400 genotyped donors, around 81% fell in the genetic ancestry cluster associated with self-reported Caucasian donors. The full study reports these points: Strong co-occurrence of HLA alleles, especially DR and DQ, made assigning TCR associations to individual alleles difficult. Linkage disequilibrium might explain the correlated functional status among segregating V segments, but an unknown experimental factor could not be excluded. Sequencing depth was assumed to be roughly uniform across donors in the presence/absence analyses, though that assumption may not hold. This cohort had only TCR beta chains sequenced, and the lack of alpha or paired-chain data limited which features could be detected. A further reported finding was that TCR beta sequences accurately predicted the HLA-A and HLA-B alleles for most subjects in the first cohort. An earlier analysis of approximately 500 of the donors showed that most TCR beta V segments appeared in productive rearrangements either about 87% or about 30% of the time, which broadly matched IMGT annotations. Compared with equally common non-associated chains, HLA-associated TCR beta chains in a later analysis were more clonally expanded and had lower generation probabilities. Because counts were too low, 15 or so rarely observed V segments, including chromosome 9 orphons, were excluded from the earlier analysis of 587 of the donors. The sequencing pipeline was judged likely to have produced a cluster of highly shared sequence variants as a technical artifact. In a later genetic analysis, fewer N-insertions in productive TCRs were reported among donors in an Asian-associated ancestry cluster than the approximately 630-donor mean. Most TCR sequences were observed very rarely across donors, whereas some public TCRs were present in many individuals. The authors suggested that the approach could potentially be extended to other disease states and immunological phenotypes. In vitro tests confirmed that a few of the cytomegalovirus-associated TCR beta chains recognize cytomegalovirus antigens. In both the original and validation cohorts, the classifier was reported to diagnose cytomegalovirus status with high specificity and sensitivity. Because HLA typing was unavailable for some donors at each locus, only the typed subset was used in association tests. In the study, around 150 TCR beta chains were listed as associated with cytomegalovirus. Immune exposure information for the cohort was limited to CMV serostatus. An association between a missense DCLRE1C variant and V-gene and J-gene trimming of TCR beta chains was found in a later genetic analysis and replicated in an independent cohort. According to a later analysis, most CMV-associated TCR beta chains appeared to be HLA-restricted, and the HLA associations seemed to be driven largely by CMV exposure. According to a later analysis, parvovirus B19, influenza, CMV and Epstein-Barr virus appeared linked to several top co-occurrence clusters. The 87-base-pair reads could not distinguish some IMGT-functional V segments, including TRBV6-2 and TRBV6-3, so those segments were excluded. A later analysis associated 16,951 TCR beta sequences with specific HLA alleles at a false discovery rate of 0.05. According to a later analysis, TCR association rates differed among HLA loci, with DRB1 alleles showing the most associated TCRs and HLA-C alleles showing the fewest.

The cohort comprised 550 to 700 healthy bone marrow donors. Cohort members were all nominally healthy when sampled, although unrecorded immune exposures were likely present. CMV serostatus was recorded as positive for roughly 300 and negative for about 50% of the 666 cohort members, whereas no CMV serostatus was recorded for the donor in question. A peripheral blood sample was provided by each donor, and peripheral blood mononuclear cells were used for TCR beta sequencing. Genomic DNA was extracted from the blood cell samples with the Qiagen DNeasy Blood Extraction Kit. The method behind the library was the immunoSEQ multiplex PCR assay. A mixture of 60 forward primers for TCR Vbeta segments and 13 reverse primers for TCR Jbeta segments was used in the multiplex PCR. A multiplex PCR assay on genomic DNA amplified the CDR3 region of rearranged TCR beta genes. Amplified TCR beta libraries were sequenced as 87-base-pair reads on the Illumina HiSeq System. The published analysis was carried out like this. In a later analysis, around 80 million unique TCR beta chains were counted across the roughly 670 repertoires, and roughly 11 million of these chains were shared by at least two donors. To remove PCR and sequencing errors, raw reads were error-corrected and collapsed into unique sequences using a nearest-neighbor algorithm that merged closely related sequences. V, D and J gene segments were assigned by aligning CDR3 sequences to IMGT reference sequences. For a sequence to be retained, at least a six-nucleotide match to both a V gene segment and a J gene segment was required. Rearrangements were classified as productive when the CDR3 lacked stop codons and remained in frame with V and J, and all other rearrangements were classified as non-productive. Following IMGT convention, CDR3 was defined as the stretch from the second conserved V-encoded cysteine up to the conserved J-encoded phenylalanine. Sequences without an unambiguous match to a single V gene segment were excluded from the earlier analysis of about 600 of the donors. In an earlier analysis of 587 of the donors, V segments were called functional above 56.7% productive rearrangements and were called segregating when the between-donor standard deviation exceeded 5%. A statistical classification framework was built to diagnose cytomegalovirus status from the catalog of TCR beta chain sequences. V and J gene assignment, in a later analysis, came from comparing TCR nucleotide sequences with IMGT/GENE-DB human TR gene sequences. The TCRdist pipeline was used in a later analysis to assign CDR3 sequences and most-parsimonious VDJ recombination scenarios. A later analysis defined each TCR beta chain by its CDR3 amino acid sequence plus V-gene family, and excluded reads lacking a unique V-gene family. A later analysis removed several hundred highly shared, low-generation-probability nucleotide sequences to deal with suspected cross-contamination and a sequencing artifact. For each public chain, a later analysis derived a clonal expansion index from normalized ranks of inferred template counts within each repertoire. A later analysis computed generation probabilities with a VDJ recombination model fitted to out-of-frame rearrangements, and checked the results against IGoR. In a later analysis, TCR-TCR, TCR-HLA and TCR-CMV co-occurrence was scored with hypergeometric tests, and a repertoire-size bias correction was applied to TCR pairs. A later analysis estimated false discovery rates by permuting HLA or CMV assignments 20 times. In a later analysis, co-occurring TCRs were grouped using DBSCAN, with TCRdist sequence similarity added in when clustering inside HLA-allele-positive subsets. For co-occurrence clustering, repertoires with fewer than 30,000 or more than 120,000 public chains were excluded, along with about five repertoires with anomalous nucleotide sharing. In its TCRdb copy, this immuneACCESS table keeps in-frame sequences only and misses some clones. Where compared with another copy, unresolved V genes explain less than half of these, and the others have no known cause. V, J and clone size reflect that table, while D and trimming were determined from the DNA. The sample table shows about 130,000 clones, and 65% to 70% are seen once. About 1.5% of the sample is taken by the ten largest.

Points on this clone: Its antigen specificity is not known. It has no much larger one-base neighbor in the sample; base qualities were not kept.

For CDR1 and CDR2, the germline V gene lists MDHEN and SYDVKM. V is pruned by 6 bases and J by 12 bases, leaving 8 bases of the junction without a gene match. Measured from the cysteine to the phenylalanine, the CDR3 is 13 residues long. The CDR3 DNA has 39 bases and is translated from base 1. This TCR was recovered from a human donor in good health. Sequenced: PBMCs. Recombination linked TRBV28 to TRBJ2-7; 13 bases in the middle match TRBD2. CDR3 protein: CASSRTSGSSRYF. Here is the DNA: TGTGCCAGCAGCCGGACTAGCGGGAGTTCTAGGTACTTC.